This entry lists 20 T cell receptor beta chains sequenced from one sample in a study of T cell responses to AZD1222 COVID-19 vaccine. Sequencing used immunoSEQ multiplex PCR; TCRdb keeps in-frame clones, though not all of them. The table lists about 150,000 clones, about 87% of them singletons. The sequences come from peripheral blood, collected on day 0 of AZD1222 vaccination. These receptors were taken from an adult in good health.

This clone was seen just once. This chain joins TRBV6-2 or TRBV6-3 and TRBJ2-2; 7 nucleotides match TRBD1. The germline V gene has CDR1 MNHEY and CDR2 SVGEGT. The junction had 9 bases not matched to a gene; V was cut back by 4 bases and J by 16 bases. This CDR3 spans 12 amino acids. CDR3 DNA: TGTGCCAGCAGTTCACCGGGACAGAATCGGTTTTTT. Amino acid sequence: CASSSPGQNRFF.

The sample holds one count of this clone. This CDR3 is CASSPRPRQGLGEQYF. In DNA form, the CDR3 reads TGTGCCAGCAGCCCTCGGCCGAGACAGGGGCTTGGCGAGCAGTACTTC. The chain employs TRBV5-6 and TRBJ2-7; 8 bases map to TRBD1. Germline CDR1 and CDR2: SGHDT and YYEEEE. V lost 4 bases to trimming and J lost 6 bases; unmatched junction nucleotides: 15. The CDR3 spans 16 residues.

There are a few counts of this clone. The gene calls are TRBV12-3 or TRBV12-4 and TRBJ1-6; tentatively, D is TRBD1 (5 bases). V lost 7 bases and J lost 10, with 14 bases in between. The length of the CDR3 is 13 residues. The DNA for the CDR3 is TGTGCCAGCACCCGGTGGGGGGAATCACCCCTCCACTTT. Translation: CASTRWGESPLHF.

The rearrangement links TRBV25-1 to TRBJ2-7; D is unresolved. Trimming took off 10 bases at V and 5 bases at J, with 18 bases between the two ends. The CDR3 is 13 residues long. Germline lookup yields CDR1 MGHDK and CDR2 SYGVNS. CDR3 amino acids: CATAGPNQNEQYF. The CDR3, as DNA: TGTGCCACAGCTGGCCCTAACCAGAACGAGCAGTACTTC.

CDR3 DNA: TGTGCCACTCGAATGCACGGCAGCCAAGAGACCCAGTACTTC. It is translated as CATRMHGSQETQYF. The chain has TRBV10-3 and TRBJ2-5; D remains ambiguous. V lost 10 bases and J lost 1, with 16 bases in between. Germline CDR1 ENHRY, CDR2 SYGVKD. This CDR3 comprises 14 residues.

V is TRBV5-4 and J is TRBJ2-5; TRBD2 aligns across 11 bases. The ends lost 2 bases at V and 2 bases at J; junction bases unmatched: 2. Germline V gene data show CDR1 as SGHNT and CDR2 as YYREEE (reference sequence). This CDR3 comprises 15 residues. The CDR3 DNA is TGTGCCAGCAGCTTCGGGACTAGCGGACAAGAGACCCAGTACTTC. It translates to CASSFGTSGQETQYF. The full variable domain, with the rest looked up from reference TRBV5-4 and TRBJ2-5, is ETGVTQSPTHLIKTRGQQVTLRCSSQSGHNTVSWYQQALGQGPQFIFQYYREEENGRGNFPPRFSGLQFPNYSSELNVNALELDDSALYLCASSFGTSGQETQYFGPGTRLLVL.

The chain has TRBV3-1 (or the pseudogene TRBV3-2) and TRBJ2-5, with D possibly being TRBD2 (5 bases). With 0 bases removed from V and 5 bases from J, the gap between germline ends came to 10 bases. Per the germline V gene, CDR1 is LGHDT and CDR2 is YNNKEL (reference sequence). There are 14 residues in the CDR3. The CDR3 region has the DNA TGTGCCAGCAGCCAAGAAAGGGTAGCGGAGACCCAGTACTTC. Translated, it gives CASSQERVAETQYF.

The CDR3 DNA sequence: TGTGCCAGCAGCAATGGGGGGAGAGGTTCCGCGATCTGCGAGCAGTACTTC. Translated: CASSNGGRGSAICEQYF. This chain joins TRBV21-1 and TRBJ2-7; no DNA check was done on the table's D call, TRBD2. TRBV21-1 corresponds to a pseudogene. The CDR3 is made up of 17 amino acids.

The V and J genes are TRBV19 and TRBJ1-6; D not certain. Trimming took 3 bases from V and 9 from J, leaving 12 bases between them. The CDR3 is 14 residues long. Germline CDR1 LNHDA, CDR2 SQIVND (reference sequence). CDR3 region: CASSMSSFGSPLHF. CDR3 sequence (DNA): TGTGCCAGTAGTATGTCCTCCTTCGGTTCACCCCTCCACTTT.

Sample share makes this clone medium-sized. In nucleotides, the CDR3 is TGTGCCAGCAGCGCCCTGACAGGGGGCGGTGAAGCTTTCTTT. The encoded protein is CASSALTGGGEAFF. V usage is TRBV7-3 and J usage is TRBJ1-1, with 10 bases fitting TRBD1. Trimming cost V 5 bases and J 7 bases; bases outside gene matches: 7. Germline loops: CDR1 SGHTA, CDR2 FQGTGA. This CDR3 is built from 14 residues.

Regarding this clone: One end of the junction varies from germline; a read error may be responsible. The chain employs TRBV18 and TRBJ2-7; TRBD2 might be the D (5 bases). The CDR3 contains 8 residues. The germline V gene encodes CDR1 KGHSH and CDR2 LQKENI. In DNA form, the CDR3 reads TGTGCCAGCTCACTTGGACTCTTC. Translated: CASSLGLF.

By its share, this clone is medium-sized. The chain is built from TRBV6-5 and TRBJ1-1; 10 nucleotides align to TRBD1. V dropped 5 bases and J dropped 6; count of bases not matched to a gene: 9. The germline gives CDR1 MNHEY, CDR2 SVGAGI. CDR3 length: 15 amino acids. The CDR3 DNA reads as TGTGCCAGCAGTCACCCCCGGGACAGGGGATCTGAAGCTTTCTTT. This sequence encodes CASSHPRDRGSEAFF.

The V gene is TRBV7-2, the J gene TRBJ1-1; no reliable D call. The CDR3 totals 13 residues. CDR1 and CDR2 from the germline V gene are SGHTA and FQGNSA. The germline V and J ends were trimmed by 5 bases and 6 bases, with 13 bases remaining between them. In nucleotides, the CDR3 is TGTGCCAGCAGCCCCGGCCCTCGTGCTGAAGCTTTCTTT. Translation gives CASSPGPRAEAFF.

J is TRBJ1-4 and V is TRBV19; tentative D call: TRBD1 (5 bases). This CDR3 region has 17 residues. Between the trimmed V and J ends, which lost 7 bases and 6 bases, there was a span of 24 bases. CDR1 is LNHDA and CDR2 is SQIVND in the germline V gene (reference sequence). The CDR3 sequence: CASIVDRDPDAYEKLFF. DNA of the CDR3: TGTGCCAGTATCGTAGACCGGGACCCCGATGCGTATGAAAAACTGTTTTTT.

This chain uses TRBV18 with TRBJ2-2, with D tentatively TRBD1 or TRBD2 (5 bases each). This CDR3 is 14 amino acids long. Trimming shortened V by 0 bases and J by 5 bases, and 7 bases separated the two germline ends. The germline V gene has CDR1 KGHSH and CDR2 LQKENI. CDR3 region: CASSPPGGTGELFF. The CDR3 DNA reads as TGTGCCAGCTCACCACCTGGGGGAACCGGGGAGCTGTTTTTT.

The CDR3 is CASSPGRLYGYTF. CDR3 nucleotide sequence: TGTGCCAGCAGCCCGGGACGGCTCTATGGCTACACCTTC. The genes are TRBV27 and TRBJ1-2; tentative D call: TRBD1 (5 bases). Germline loops: CDR1 MNHEY, CDR2 SMNVEV (reference sequence). V lost 6 bases, J lost 4 bases, and 12 bases lay in between. This CDR3 comprises 13 residues.

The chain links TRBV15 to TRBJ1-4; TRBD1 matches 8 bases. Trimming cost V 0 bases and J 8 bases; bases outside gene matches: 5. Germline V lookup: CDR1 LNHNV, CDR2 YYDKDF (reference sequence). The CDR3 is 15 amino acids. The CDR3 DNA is TGTGCCACCAGCAGAGATGCAGGGGGCCACGAAAAACTGTTTTTT. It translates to CATSRDAGGHEKLFF.

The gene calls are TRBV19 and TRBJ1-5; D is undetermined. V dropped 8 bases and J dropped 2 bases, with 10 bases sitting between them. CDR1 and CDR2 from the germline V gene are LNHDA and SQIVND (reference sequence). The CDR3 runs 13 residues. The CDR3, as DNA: TGTGCCAGTGGCCCCGACCGCAATCAGCCCCAGCATTTT. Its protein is CASGPDRNQPQHF.

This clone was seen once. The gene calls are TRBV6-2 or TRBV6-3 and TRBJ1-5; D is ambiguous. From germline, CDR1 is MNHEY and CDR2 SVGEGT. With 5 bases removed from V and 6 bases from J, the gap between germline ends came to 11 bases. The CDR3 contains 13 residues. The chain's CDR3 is CASSQTSVQPQHF. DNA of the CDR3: TGTGCCAGCAGTCAGACATCGGTTCAGCCCCAGCATTTT.

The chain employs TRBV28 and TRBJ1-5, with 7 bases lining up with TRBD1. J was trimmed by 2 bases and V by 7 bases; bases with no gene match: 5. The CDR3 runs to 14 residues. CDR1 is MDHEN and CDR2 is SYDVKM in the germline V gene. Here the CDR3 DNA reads TGTGCCAGCATTGCCGGGACAGGCAATCAGCCCCAGCATTTT. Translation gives CASIAGTGNQPQHF.